Listed below are T cell receptor beta chains from one sample, sequenced in a study of cytomegalovirus exposure and HLA in healthy donors. The table came from immunoSEQ multiplex PCR; TCRdb's copy has only in-frame clones and leaves some out. The table has around 25,000 clones, about four fifths seen once. The sequenced sample consisted of PBMCs. The receptors were gathered from a male donor in good health and CMV-seronegative. Each CDR3 is given with its conserved first and last residue. The D gene is left open where the match is weak. Only part of the rows carry a size: once, few, many, or a class if the clone is expanded.

size,J,length,V,D,CDR3,DNA
.,TRBJ2-3,12,TRBV7-2,.,CASSTYTDTQYF,TGTGCCAGCAGTACATACACAGATACGCAGTATTTT
.,TRBJ1-5,15,TRBV27,TRBD1,CASRDQGAGNQPQHF,TGTGCCAGCAGGGACCAGGGGGCCGGCAATCAGCCCCAGCATTTT
.,TRBJ2-3,15,TRBV9,.,CASSGPGLATDTQYF,TGTGCCAGCAGCGGACCGGGACTCGCTACAGATACGCAGTATTTT
few,TRBJ1-2,12,TRBV7-9,.,CSSSSGRVGYTF,TGTTCCAGCAGCTCCGGGAGGGTTGGCTACACCTTC
.,TRBJ1-4,16,TRBV6-5,TRBD1,CASSYDGQGTNEKLFF,TGTGCCAGCAGTTACGATGGACAGGGGACTAATGAAAAACTGTTTTTT
.,TRBJ2-3,16,TRBV7-9,TRBD2,CASSSLLAGNTDTQYF,TGTGCCAGCAGCTCTTTACTAGCGGGAAACACAGATACGCAGTATTTT
.,TRBJ2-2,19,TRBV11-2,TRBD1,CASSLGSWTGAPNTGELFF,TGTGCCAGCAGCTTAGGGAGCTGGACAGGGGCCCCGAACACCGGGGAGCTGTTTTTT
.,TRBJ2-3,18,TRBV4-2,TRBD2,CASSQELRLAGPTDTQYF,TGTGCCAGCAGCCAAGAACTCAGACTAGCGGGGCCCACAGATACGCAGTATTTT
.,TRBJ1-6,14,TRBV6-6,TRBD1,CASRGDREGSPLHF,TGTGCCAGCAGAGGGGACAGGGAGGGTTCACCCCTCCACTTT
.,TRBJ2-7,15,TRBV4-2,.,CASSQGVQVRHEQYF,TGTGCCAGCAGCCAAGGGGTTCAGGTTCGACACGAGCAGTACTTC
.,TRBJ2-1,15,TRBV9,TRBD2,CASSVGGAGEGEQFF,TGTGCCAGCAGCGTAGGAGGAGCGGGGGAGGGTGAGCAGTTCTTC
.,TRBJ2-3,13,TRBV11-3,.,CASSSLSDDTQYF,TGTGCCAGCAGCTCCCTCAGCGACGATACGCAGTATTTT
once,TRBJ1-2,15,TRBV13,TRBD1,CASSLGGDRDYGYTF,TGTGCCAGCAGCTTAGGGGGGGACAGGGACTATGGCTACACCTTC
.,TRBJ2-7,14,TRBV4-3,.,CASSQVLQGYEQYF,TGCGCCAGCAGCCAAGTACTACAGGGTTACGAGCAGTACTTC
few,TRBJ2-2,15,TRBV4-2,.,CASSPGTPDTGELFF,TGTGCCAGCAGCCCCGGGACTCCGGACACCGGGGAGCTGTTTTTT
.,TRBJ2-5,14,TRBV28,.,CASSLRAMIGTQYF,TGTGCCAGCAGTTTGAGGGCAATGATTGGGACCCAGTACTTC
medium-sized,TRBJ1-5,16,TRBV7-3,TRBD1,CASSLPYRGEIQPQHF,TGTGCCAGCAGCTTACCCTACAGGGGCGAGATTCAGCCCCAGCATTTT
.,TRBJ1-4,11,TRBV5-6,TRBD1,CASSFGTDSLF,TGTGCCAGCAGCTTTGGGACAGACTCCCTTTTT
.,TRBJ1-2,14,TRBV7-9,TRBD1,CASSSTRTGYGYTF,TGTGCCAGCAGCTCAACCCGGACAGGATATGGCTACACCTTC
.,TRBJ2-4,15,TRBV6-6,TRBD2,CASSYPRETKNIQYF,TGTGCCAGCAGTTACCCGCGGGAGACCAAAAACATTCAGTACTTC
.,TRBJ2-7,13,TRBV28,TRBD2,CASSFGRAGGLSF,TGTGCCAGCAGTTTCGGGCGAGCGGGAGGGCTCTCGTTC
few,TRBJ2-1,14,TRBV6-6,.,CASSYSLEDNEQFF,TGTGCCAGCAGTTACTCCCTAGAAGACAATGAGCAGTTCTTC
.,TRBJ1-6,19,TRBV9,.,CASSALAVGWGSGNSPLHF,TGTGCCAGCAGCGCCCTAGCAGTGGGCTGGGGAAGCGGCAATTCACCCCTCCACTTT
.,TRBJ2-1,14,TRBV7-9,.,CASSRITSSNEQFF,TGTGCCAGCAGCCGTATCACTAGCAGCAATGAGCAGTTCTTC
.,TRBJ2-7,14,TRBV11-2,TRBD1,CASSWGQGLYEQYF,TGTGCCAGCAGCTGGGGACAGGGTCTCTACGAGCAGTACTTC
.,TRBJ1-3,11,TRBV13,TRBD1,CASSLGQGADF,TGTGCCAGCAGCCTGGGACAGGGTGCGGATTTT
few,TRBJ2-3,15,TRBV6-1,.,CASSELAGSTDTQYF,TGTGCCAGCAGTGAACTAGCTGGGAGCACAGATACGCAGTATTTT